This is a list of T cell receptor beta chains from one sample in a study of shared clonotypes between healthy human individuals. Measured with immunoSEQ multiplex PCR; TCRdb has only the in-frame clones, and not every one. This sample carries around 2,000,000 clones, 85% to 95% of them seen once, and the ten largest clones take 0.13%. Specimen: naive CD4+ T cells sorted from blood. Every receptor here comes from a man aged 18 to 30 in good health. The CDR3 runs from the conserved cysteine through the conserved F or W. The order of the fields is D gene, CDR3 length, V gene, J gene, clone size, CDR3 DNA, CDR3 protein. D genes are given only for firm matches. Only some rows state a clone size, as once, few, many or a class for expanded clones.

>-|12|TRBV2|TRBJ2-7|-
TGTGCCAGCAGTGAAGTTTCCTACGAGCAGTACTTC
CASSEVSYEQYF
>TRBD1|14|TRBV2|TRBJ1-2|-
TGTGCCAGCAGGTTGGGACAGGTGGATTATGGCTACACCTTC
CASRLGQVDYGYTF
>-|17|TRBV19|TRBJ1-1|-
TGTGCCAGTACCCCGCCGGGACCCACGAAGGGGAACACTGAAGCTTTCTTT
CASTPPGPTKGNTEAFF
>TRBD1|15|TRBV7-9|TRBJ1-1|-
TGTGCCAGCAGCTCCTGGGACAGCGGTAACACTGAAGCTTTCTTT
CASSSWDSGNTEAFF
>TRBD1|16|TRBV9|TRBJ1-1|-
TGTGCCAGCAGCGTAGCTGGGGACAGGGCGAACACTGAAGCTTTCTTT
CASSVAGDRANTEAFF
>-|15|TRBV14|TRBJ1-1|-
TGTGCCAGCAGCCCTTTCGGGGGCATGAACACTGAAGCTTTCTTT
CASSPFGGMNTEAFF
>TRBD1|14|TRBV6-5|TRBJ2-5|-
TGTGCCAGCAGTTACGGGACAGGGACAGAGACCCAGTACTTC
CASSYGTGTETQYF
>TRBD2|16|TRBV7-9|TRBJ2-5|once
TGTGCCAGCAGCTTGTTTGATAGCGGGAGCCGAGAGACCCAGTACTTC
CASSLFDSGSRETQYF
>TRBD1|14|TRBV10-1|TRBJ2-7|-
TGCGCCAGCAGTCGGACAGGGGGACAGGACGAGCAGTACTTC
CASSRTGGQDEQYF
>TRBD1|15|TRBV7-9|TRBJ1-2|once
TGTGCCAGCAGCCATCCGGACAGGCCGTCGGGGGGCTACACCTTC
CASSHPDRPSGGYTF
>TRBD2|15|TRBV28|TRBJ2-7|once
TGTGCCAGCAGTACATCCGGGACTAGCGGCTACGAGCAGTACTTC
CASSTSGTSGYEQYF
>-|19|TRBV4-3|TRBJ2-1|-
TGCGCCAGCAGCCAAGGGGGACCTGGCGGGATAGCTCATCCCAATGAGCAGTTCTTC
CASSQGGPGGIAHPNEQFF
>-|14|TRBV11-1|TRBJ1-6|-
TGTGCCAGCAGCTTACGGGTTTCCAATTCACCCCTCCACTTT
CASSLRVSNSPLHF
>-|12|TRBV28|TRBJ1-3|once
TGTGCCAGCCGGGGCTCTGGAAACACCATATATTTT
CASRGSGNTIYF
>-|14|TRBV2|TRBJ2-1|once
TGTGCCAGCAGGGCTGAAATACTGGACAATGAGCAGTTCTTC
CASRAEILDNEQFF
>TRBD2|17|TRBV7-9|TRBJ2-1|once
TGTGCCAGCAGCTTTGCCGCCGGGACTAGCCGGTACAATGAGCAGTTCTTC
CASSFAAGTSRYNEQFF
>-|13|TRBV11-2|TRBJ2-3|-
TGTGCCAGCAGCTTAGGGGGAACAGATACGCAGTATTTT
CASSLGGTDTQYF
>-|17|TRBV5-6|TRBJ2-3|-
TGTGCCAGCAGCCCCCTTGGCGGGAAAATGGTGGGAGATACGCAGTATTTT
CASSPLGGKMVGDTQYF
>TRBD2|16|TRBV18|TRBJ2-5|-
TGTGCCAGCTCACCACCGACTAGCGGGAAGGGGGAGACCCAGTACTTC
CASSPPTSGKGETQYF
>-|11|TRBV2|TRBJ2-7|-
TGTGCCAGCACTCAGGGCTACGAGCAGTACTTC
CASTQGYEQYF
>-|13|TRBV2|TRBJ1-2|-
TGTGCCAGCAGTGAAAGGGGTATCGTTGGCTACACCTTC
CASSERGIVGYTF
>-|15|TRBV11-2|TRBJ2-5|-
TGTGCCAGCAGCTTAGTTTCTGAGTACCAAGAGACCCAGTACTTC
CASSLVSEYQETQYF
>-|13|TRBV29-1|TRBJ1-4|-
TGCAGCGCCGGGGCCAGCCCGGATGAAAAACTGTTTTTT
CSAGASPDEKLFF
>-|13|TRBV7-9|TRBJ1-2|-
TGTGCCAGCAGCTTTAAAGGGGGTAGTGGCTACACCTTC
CASSFKGGSGYTF
>TRBD2|14|TRBV10-1|TRBJ2-7|-
TGCGCCAGCAATCGGAAACTAGCGGATTACGAGCAGTACTTC
CASNRKLADYEQYF
>TRBD2|16|TRBV11-3|TRBJ2-3|-
TGTGCCAGCAGCTTAGGTAGCGGGGGGGCCTCGGATACGCAGTATTTT
CASSLGSGGASDTQYF
>-|13|TRBV2|TRBJ2-7|-
TGTGCCAGCACCATAGGGGGGACGCCTGTACAGTACTTC
CASTIGGTPVQYF
>-|16|TRBV5-1|TRBJ2-6|once
TGCGCCAGCGTCCGGGACACCTTATCTGGGGCCAACGTCCTGACTTTC
CASVRDTLSGANVLTF
>-|15|TRBV4-3|TRBJ2-2|-
TGCGCCAGCAGCCAAGAGTTAAGGGGAAACGGGGAGCTGTTTTTT
CASSQELRGNGELFF
>TRBD2|16|TRBV29-1|TRBJ2-7|once
TGCAGCTCCCAAAGGGGTCTAGCGGGCCAAGCCTACGAGCAGTACTTC
CSSQRGLAGQAYEQYF
>TRBD1|15|TRBV27|TRBJ2-7|-
TGTGCCAGCAGTTCACAGGGGATGAGGTCCTACGAGCAGTACTTC
CASSSQGMRSYEQYF
>-|14|TRBV6-1|TRBJ1-2|-
TGTGCCAGCAGTATCCGGGACCGATTAGCTGGCTACACCTTC
CASSIRDRLAGYTF
>-|14|TRBV28|TRBJ1-6|-
TGTGCCAGCAGCTCCCGATCGGAAAATTCACCCCTCCACTTT
CASSSRSENSPLHF
>TRBD1|16|TRBV5-1|TRBJ2-7|-
TGCGCCAGCAGCTTGCGGCCACTGGACAGGGACAACGAGCAGTACTTC
CASSLRPLDRDNEQYF
>-|13|TRBV28|TRBJ1-1|-
TGTGCCAGCAAGGGACTCGGGAACACTGAAGCTTTCTTT
CASKGLGNTEAFF
>-|16|TRBV4-3|TRBJ2-7|-
TGCGCCAGCAGCCAAGAATATAGCGGAAGCTCCTACGAGCAGTACTTC
CASSQEYSGSSYEQYF
>TRBD1|14|TRBV7-9|TRBJ2-7|-
TGTGCCAGCAGCCTCGGCTTGGGACAGGACGAGCAGTACTTC
CASSLGLGQDEQYF
>-|14|TRBV7-2|TRBJ2-7|-
TGTGCCAGCAGCTTGATAGGGAGAACCTACGAGCAGTACTTC
CASSLIGRTYEQYF
>-|14|TRBV14|TRBJ1-6|-
TGTGCCACACAGAGGGGTGATTATAATTCACCCCTCCACTTT
CATQRGDYNSPLHF
>-|15|TRBV5-1|TRBJ2-1|-
TGCGCCAGCAGGGCTGCGACTACCCTGGGCAATGAGCAGTTCTTC
CASRAATTLGNEQFF
>-|13|TRBV28|TRBJ1-1|-
TGTGCCAGCACCCCTTCACTGAACACTGAAGCTTTCTTT
CASTPSLNTEAFF
>-|16|TRBV28|TRBJ1-6|-
TGTGCCAGCAGTGTCCACAGGGCCCCCTATAATTCACCCCTCCACTTT
CASSVHRAPYNSPLHF
>-|16|TRBV18|TRBJ1-4|-
TGTGCCAGCTCCATCGCCCGTACAGGAGGGAATGAAAAACTGTTTTTT
CASSIARTGGNEKLFF
>-|13|TRBV5-1|TRBJ2-5|-
TGCGCCAGCAGTTCCGGGACTCAAGAGACCCAGTACTTC
CASSSGTQETQYF
>-|12|TRBV18|TRBJ2-1|-
TGTGCCAGCTCACCAGCCAGAGATGAGCAGTTCTTC
CASSPARDEQFF
>-|15|TRBV18|TRBJ2-5|-
TGTGCCAGCTCACCAACGTCAGGGGCTGGAGAGACCCAGTACTTC
CASSPTSGAGETQYF
>TRBD1|14|TRBV5-3|TRBJ2-7|-
TGTGCCAGCAGCTGGAGCAGGGGGCGGGACGAGCAGTACTTC
CASSWSRGRDEQYF
>TRBD1|16|TRBV11-1|TRBJ2-5|-
TGTGCCAGCAGCCTGGGTCAGGGGGCCCCCCAAGAGACCCAGTACTTC
CASSLGQGAPQETQYF
>-|15|TRBV4-3|TRBJ1-1|-
TGCGCCAGCAGCCAAGCCGGAGGGGCCGGGGGTGAAGCTTTCTTT
CASSQAGGAGGEAFF
>-|13|TRBV10-3|TRBJ1-1|once
TGTGCCATCACTTCCGGGGCAGGCACTGAAGCTTTCTTT
CAITSGAGTEAFF
>TRBD1|14|TRBV9|TRBJ1-4|-
TGTGCCAGCAGCAACCCAGGACCGGGACAGGGAATACATTTT
CASSNPGPGQGIHF
>TRBD2|18|TRBV11-1|TRBJ2-1|-
TGTGCCAGCAGCTTAGGGGCCCCCAGCGGGGGGATATACAATGAGCAGTTCTTC
CASSLGAPSGGIYNEQFF
>TRBD1|14|TRBV2|TRBJ2-2|-
TGTGCCACTCGGGACAGGGTGGTCACCGGGGAGCTGTTTTTT
CATRDRVVTGELFF